This TCR beta chain was profiled in a study of cytomegalovirus exposure and HLA in healthy donors. Broader study findings: From TCR beta sequences, most subjects' HLA-A and HLA-B alleles were reportedly predicted accurately.

CDR1 is SNHLY, CDR2 FYNNEI, per germline. Unmatched junction bases numbered 7, after V lost 2 bases and J lost 5 bases. The CDR3 length is 15 residues. PCR used 60 Vbeta primers and 13 Jbeta primers. Some clones are missing from TCRdb's copy, which holds only in-frame ones; the method was immunoSEQ multiplex PCR. The sample lists about 200,000 clones, roughly 80% occurring once. In regard to this clone: Its antigen is not known.

This clonotype originated in a woman in her forties or fifties in good health and CMV-seronegative. The chain joins TRBV2 to TRBJ2-7, with 9 bases lining up with TRBD2. The source material was PBMCs. CDR3 DNA: TGTGCCAGCAGTGAATGGGGCGGGAGGGCCAACGAGCAGTACTTC. Protein product: CASSEWGGRANEQYF.